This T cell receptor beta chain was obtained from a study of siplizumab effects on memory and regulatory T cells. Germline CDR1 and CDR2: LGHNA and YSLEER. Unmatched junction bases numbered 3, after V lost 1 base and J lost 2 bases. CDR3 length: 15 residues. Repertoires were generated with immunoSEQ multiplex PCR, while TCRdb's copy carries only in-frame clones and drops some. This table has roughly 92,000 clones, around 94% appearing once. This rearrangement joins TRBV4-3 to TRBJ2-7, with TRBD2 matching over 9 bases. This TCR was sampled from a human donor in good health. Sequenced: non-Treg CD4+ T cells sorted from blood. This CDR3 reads CASSQAGTSTYEQYF. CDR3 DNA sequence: TGCGCCAGCAGCCAAGCCGGGACTAGCACCTACGAGCAGTACTTC.